Listed here is a single T cell receptor (beta chain). Germline V lookup: CDR1 SQVTM, CDR2 ANQGSEA. This CDR3 is built from 12 residues. Trimming removed 8 bases from V and 0 bases from J, with 9 bases in between. Produced via immunoSEQ multiplex PCR; TCRdb's table is partial and in-frame only. This table holds roughly 110,000 clones, less than 85% found once. The entry originates in a study of blood T cell repertoires in COVID-19. Study information: Spain, Italy and the United States supplied samples that represented acute and convalescent COVID-19.

Specimen: peripheral blood. The sequence was collected from a woman aged 55-69 years with acute or convalescent COVID-19. The chain is built from TRBV29-1 and TRBJ2-3; D unresolved. The CDR3 loop reads CSTEASTDTQYF. The CDR3 coding sequence is TGCAGCACCGAAGCTAGCACAGATACGCAGTATTTT.